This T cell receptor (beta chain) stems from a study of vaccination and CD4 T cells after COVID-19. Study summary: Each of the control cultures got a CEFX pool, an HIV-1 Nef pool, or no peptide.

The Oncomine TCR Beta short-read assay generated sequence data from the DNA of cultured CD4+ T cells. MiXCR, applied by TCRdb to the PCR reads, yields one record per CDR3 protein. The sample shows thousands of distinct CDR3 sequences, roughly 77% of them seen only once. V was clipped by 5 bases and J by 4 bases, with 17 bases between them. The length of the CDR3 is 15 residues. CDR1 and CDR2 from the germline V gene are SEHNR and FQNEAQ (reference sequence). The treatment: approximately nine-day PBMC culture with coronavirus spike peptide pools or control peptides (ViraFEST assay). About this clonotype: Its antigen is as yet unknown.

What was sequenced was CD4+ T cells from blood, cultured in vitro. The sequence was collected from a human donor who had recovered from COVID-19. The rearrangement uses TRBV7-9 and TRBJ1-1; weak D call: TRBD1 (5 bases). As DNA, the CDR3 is TGTGCCAGCAGCGAGGAAAGGGTGGGGGTCACTGAAGCTTTCTTT. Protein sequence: CASSEERVGVTEAFF.